These 5 T cell receptor beta chains originate from one sample sequenced in a study of tissue T cells after allogeneic stem cell transplantation. Assay: immunoSEQ multiplex PCR; the TCRdb copy retains only in-frame clones and omits some. This sample has several thousand clones, with roughly 45% found just once. Time point given: mouse harvest day 7 after allogeneic transplant. Mouse grafts combined 10^7 T-cell-depleted bone marrow cells with 10^6 splenic CD5+ T cells. Sequenced material: gut tissue. The receptor set was obtained from a female BALB/c mouse given C57BL/6 T cells with graft-versus-host disease after an allogeneic hematopoietic cell transplant.

As for this clone: The gene names given are mouse names. Read sequence stops 1 residue before the CDR3 end, and the germline J gene provides the missing end. The chain recombines TRBV12-1 with TRBJ2-3; D ambiguous. CDR1 is SGHSN, CDR2 HYEKVE, per germline. The CDR3 is 11 residues long. V lost 6 bases to trimming and J lost 0 bases, with 3 bases between them. The sequenced CDR3 bases are TGTGCCAGCCCTAGTGCAGAAACGCTGTAT. It encodes CASPSAETLY. From start to end, the CDR3 is CASPSAETLYF.

To note about this clone: Gene and germline names: mouse. The observed sequence ends 1 residue before the CDR3 terminus, with the missing tail filled in from the germline J gene. The chain links TRBV3 to TRBJ2-5; D call uncertain. The ends were cut back, 2 bases at V and 0 bases at J, with 6 bases in the middle. In germline, CDR1 is SNHLY, CDR2 FYNGKV (reference sequence). The CDR3 is made up of 14 amino acids. Partial CDR3 DNA: TGTGCCAGCAGCTTACAGGATAACCAAGACACCCAGTAC. Translating gives CASSLQDNQDTQY. The whole CDR3 sequence is CASSLQDNQDTQYF.

As concerns this clone: Gene names refer to mouse genes. The CDR3 goes on 1 residue after the read ends, and that part is filled in from the germline J gene. V usage is TRBV3 and J usage is TRBJ2-5; 11 bases map to TRBD2. The V gene's germline CDR1 is SNHLY and CDR2 FYNGKV (reference sequence). Germline trimming cut 5 bases from V and 6 bases from J; bases unmatched to any gene: 4. This CDR3 is 14 amino acids long. CDR3 DNA (partial): TGTGCCAGCAGCCTACTGGGGGGGCTGGACACCCAGTAC. Translating it yields CASSLLGGLDTQY. The full CDR3 reads CASSLLGGLDTQYF.

This clone has a handful of counts. The genes and germline here are from mouse. The CDR3 goes on 1 residue after the read ends, and that part is filled in from the germline J gene. The V and J genes are TRBV19 and TRBJ1-1; D unresolved. Trimming shortened V by 2 bases and J by 0 bases, and 8 bases separated the two germline ends. The CDR3 covers 14 residues. CDR1 and CDR2 from the germline V gene are FNHDT and SITEND (reference sequence). The CDR3 reads CASSMGWANTEVFF. The covered CDR3 bases are TGTGCCAGCAGTATGGGGTGGGCAAACACAGAAGTCTTC.

Of note for this clone: Gene names are the mouse ones. The DNA read from the CDR3 is TGTGCCAGCAGTCTGTGGGACAGGGCAAACTCCGACTACACC. The encoded protein is CASSLWDRANSDYT. The full CDR3 sequence reads CASSLWDRANSDYTF. V usage is TRBV26 and J usage is TRBJ1-2; 9 bases map to TRBD1. The sequenced fragment ends 1 residue before the CDR3 boundary, so the rest is inferred from the germline J gene. CDR3 size: 15 residues. From germline, CDR1 is KGHPV and CDR2 FQNQEV (reference sequence). The V gene end was trimmed by 1 base and the J gene end by 0 bases; junction bases not matched to a gene: 0.